A selection of T cell receptor beta chains follows, all from one sample in a study of human T cells and chemical hapten exposure. In TCRdb, the RACE reads were re-called with MiXCR into one record per CDR3 protein. The table records under 85,000 distinct CDR3 sequences, over 9% of them present only once. Sequencing used whole blood, obtained in connection with sensitization to the hapten diphenylcyclopropenone (DPC). These receptors all stem from a woman in her fifties or sixties with alopecia areata. Some clones in this sample may be carry-over from other donors' samples. The CDR3 runs from the conserved cysteine through the conserved F or W. The order of the fields is V gene, J gene, CDR3 protein.

>TRBV28|TRBJ1-5
CASSTLNQPQHF
>TRBV20-1|TRBJ2-1
CSAGGVEQFF
>TRBV16|TRBJ1-6
CASSQIQGGNSPLHF
>TRBV3-1|TRBJ2-1
CASSQVRGTGRYNEQFF
>TRBV28|TRBJ2-7
CASRPTGRRLSEQYF
>TRBV18|TRBJ1-5
CASSPRTGVGNQPQHF
>TRBV10-1|TRBJ2-7
CASSESSRWEQYF
>TRBV7-6|TRBJ2-3
CASSFFSGSPADTQYF
>TRBV7-2|TRBJ2-1
CASSLDGEGLVYNEQFF
>TRBV20-1|TRBJ2-1
CSASPDGGSVFNEQFF
>TRBV28|TRBJ1-2
CATVRYGYTF
>TRBV6-5|TRBJ2-5
CASSSLPTGLLETQYF
>TRBV7-8|TRBJ2-7
CASSVRLGGRSYEQYF
>TRBV5-4|TRBJ2-7
CASSIQGLAASYEQYF
>TRBV10-1|TRBJ2-7
CASSASGRPEQYF
>TRBV10-3|TRBJ2-7
CAISESRGYEQYF
>TRBV5-4|TRBJ2-7
CASSLKGGARGTLVGEQYF
>TRBV19|TRBJ1-4
CASRSTGHDEKLFF
>TRBV5-1|TRBJ2-2
CASSLGQGKSGELFF
>TRBV12-3/TRBV12-4|TRBJ1-6
CASSGLTGTPSPLHF
>TRBV7-9|TRBJ2-7
CASSFGTGTEQYF
>TRBV9|TRBJ2-1
CASSRGLAVPHEQFF
>TRBV7-9|TRBJ1-1
CASSPPGTAGTEAFF
>TRBV7-8|TRBJ1-1
CASTTRVLKAEAFF
>TRBV7-2|TRBJ2-3
CASSLEGGATDTQYF
>TRBV11-2|TRBJ2-5
CASSITAGGETQYF
>TRBV14|TRBJ2-1
CASSQELRGEQFF
>TRBV7-3|TRBJ2-1
CASSLDMGLRQFF
>TRBV19|TRBJ2-1
CASSIAQGGDNEQFF
>TRBV7-2|TRBJ2-1
CASSLLLAGVGNEQFF
>TRBV28|TRBJ1-5
CASSRGGRVQPQHF
>TRBV20-1|TRBJ1-1
CSASQGAETEAFF
>TRBV11-1|TRBJ2-7
CASSPTDSYEQYF
>TRBV12-3/TRBV12-4|TRBJ1-6
CASSLAGRENSPLHF
>TRBV2|TRBJ1-5
CASSSTGGGFQPQHF
>TRBV19|TRBJ1-5
CASSGIGVTGNQPQHF
>TRBV7-9|TRBJ2-3
CASEEREDTQYF
>TRBV25-1|TRBJ1-1
CASEGDRDTEAFF
>TRBV2|TRBJ2-5
CASSLYRVEETQYF
>TRBV12-5|TRBJ2-3
CASGLQGTPTQYF
>TRBV20-1|TRBJ2-5
CSATTGGAGTETQYF